A selection of T cell receptor beta chains follows, all from one sample in a study of T cell responses to AZD1222 COVID-19 vaccine. Using immunoSEQ multiplex PCR, the repertoire was profiled, and TCRdb retains in-frame clones only, with some absent. Of 150,000 to 200,000 clones listed, more than 75% are singletons. This material consisted of peripheral blood, taken 28 days after the second AZD1222 dose. All receptors derive from an adult who received the AZD1222 COVID-19 vaccine. Each CDR3 is given with its conserved first and last residue. Fields, in order: V gene, clone size, D gene, J gene, CDR3 DNA, CDR3 protein. The D gene is left open where the match is weak. Some rows have no size entry. The others give once, few or many, or a class for an expanded clone.

TRBV4-3,NA,TRBD1,TRBJ1-6,TGCGCCAGCAGCCAAGATGGGACAGGGAGTTCACCCCTCCACTTT,CASSQDGTGSSPLHF
TRBV7-2,NA,NA,TRBJ1-6,TGTGCCAGCAGCTTAGGGGCAGGGCGTTCACCCCTCCACTTT,CASSLGAGRSPLHF
TRBV15,NA,TRBD1,TRBJ2-1,TGTGCCACCAGCAGCCGGGACAGGGGCAGAAGCAATGAGCAGTTCTTC,CATSSRDRGRSNEQFF
TRBV7-2,NA,NA,TRBJ2-1,TGTGCCAGCAGGGAGTCGGGTAGCTCGAGGGTGCGTGAGCAGTTCTTC,CASRESGSSRVREQFF
TRBV5-8,NA,NA,TRBJ1-1,TGTGCCAGCAGCTTAGGGACCCCCATGGGGACTGAAGCTTTCTTT,CASSLGTPMGTEAFF
TRBV19,NA,NA,TRBJ2-2,TGTGCCAGTAGTATACAGTCAGGCGCGAACACCGGGGAGCTGTTTTTT,CASSIQSGANTGELFF
TRBV6-1,NA,TRBD1,TRBJ1-2,TGTGCCAGCAGTGGCCCCGGGACAGGGGTCTCCGGGGGTTATGGCTACACCTTC,CASSGPGTGVSGGYGYTF
TRBV7-2,NA,NA,TRBJ2-3,TGTGCCAGCAGCTTCCGACAGAATACGCAGTATTTT,CASSFRQNTQYF
TRBV19,NA,NA,TRBJ1-4,TGTGCCAGTAGTAGGCAGAGACGGGAAAAACTGTTTTTT,CASSRQRREKLFF
TRBV4-3,NA,TRBD1,TRBJ1-5,TGCGCCAGCAGCTTGAAGGGTGGACAGGGGGAATATAGCAATCAGCCCCAGCATTTT,CASSLKGGQGEYSNQPQHF
TRBV7-3,NA,TRBD2,TRBJ2-7,TGTGCCAGCAGCCCAAACCGACTAGCGGGAGGGCACGAGCAGTACTTC,CASSPNRLAGGHEQYF
TRBV2,NA,TRBD2,TRBJ2-5,TGTGCCAGCAGTGATGGGACTAGAAGGGAGACCCAGTACTTC,CASSDGTRRETQYF
TRBV12-3/TRBV12-4,NA,NA,TRBJ1-2,TGTGCCAGCAGCCCGGGCCTTAACTATGGCTACACCTTC,CASSPGLNYGYTF
TRBV7-2,NA,NA,TRBJ2-1,TGTGCCAGCAGCCCATACAGAAGCTCCTACAATGAGCAGTTCTTC,CASSPYRSSYNEQFF
TRBV28,NA,NA,TRBJ2-5,TGTGCCAGCAGTCCCTCGACTAGTCGTGAGACCCAGTACTTC,CASSPSTSRETQYF
TRBV9,NA,NA,TRBJ2-2,TGTGCCAGCAGCGTAGCTCCAACAGGGCTGAGCGGGGAGCTGTTTTTT,CASSVAPTGLSGELFF
TRBV11-2,few,NA,TRBJ2-1,TGTGCCAGCAGCTTAGCTGGTAGCTCCTACAATGAGCAGTTCTTC,CASSLAGSSYNEQFF
TRBV19,NA,NA,TRBJ1-2,TGTGCCAGTAGTATCGTACAGGGTCGTGGCTACACCTTC,CASSIVQGRGYTF
TRBV12-3/TRBV12-4,NA,NA,TRBJ1-1,TGTGCCAGCAGCGTCGGGGAGGACACTGAAGCTTTCTTT,CASSVGEDTEAFF
TRBV2,NA,TRBD1,TRBJ2-5,TGTGCCAGCAGTACAGGGGAAGGGGCAGAGACCCAGTACTTC,CASSTGEGAETQYF
TRBV19,NA,NA,TRBJ2-3,TGTGCCAGTAGTATCCCGGAAGTCACAGATACGCAGTATTTT,CASSIPEVTDTQYF
TRBV6-2/TRBV6-3,NA,TRBD2,TRBJ2-5,TGTGCCAGCAGTTACTCGAAGGGACTAGCGGGAGACCCAAGAGAGACCCAGTACTTC,CASSYSKGLAGDPRETQYF
TRBV9,NA,NA,TRBJ2-6,TGTGCCAGCAGCGTAGCTACTAGGATTTCAGGGGCCAACGTCCTGACTTTC,CASSVATRISGANVLTF
TRBV27,NA,TRBD1,TRBJ1-5,TGTGCCAGCAGTTTACAGGGGGCGTTTAATCAGCCCCAGCATTTT,CASSLQGAFNQPQHF
TRBV4-1,NA,NA,TRBJ1-5,TGCGCCAGCAGCCAAGCCGGACTTCCTAGCAATCAGCCCCAGCATTTT,CASSQAGLPSNQPQHF
TRBV5-1,NA,NA,TRBJ2-2,TGCGCCAGCAGCCCGGTAGCGGTGAACACCGGGGAGCTGTTTTTT,CASSPVAVNTGELFF
TRBV7-6,once,TRBD2,TRBJ2-7,TGTGCCAGCAGCTTAGGGCTAGCGGGGGCGGGCGAGCAGTACTTC,CASSLGLAGAGEQYF
TRBV6-4,NA,TRBD1,TRBJ1-2,TGTGCCAGCAGTGACCGGACAGGGCTGTATGGCTACACCTTC,CASSDRTGLYGYTF
TRBV28,NA,NA,TRBJ2-3,TGTGCCAGCTTCACGGGTGCAGATACGCAGTATTTT,CASFTGADTQYF
TRBV28,NA,NA,TRBJ2-3,TGTGCCAGCAGCCGAAGGGGGAGGGCAGATACGCAGTATTTT,CASSRRGRADTQYF
TRBV2,NA,NA,TRBJ1-3,TGTGCCAGCAGCCTATTGAGATCTGGAAACACCATATATTTT,CASSLLRSGNTIYF
TRBV10-3,NA,TRBD2,TRBJ2-3,TGTGCCACCCGGACTAGCGGGAGGGGTAGCACAGATACGCAGTATTTT,CATRTSGRGSTDTQYF
TRBV10-3,NA,NA,TRBJ1-3,TGTGCCATCAGGGACAGCTCTGGAAACACCATATATTTT,CAIRDSSGNTIYF
TRBV2,NA,NA,TRBJ2-7,TGTGCCAGTAAGCCCTACGAGCAGTACTTC,CASKPYEQYF
TRBV7-9,NA,TRBD2,TRBJ2-1,TGTGCCAGCAGTAAGACTAGCGCGAGGGATGAGCAGTTCTTC,CASSKTSARDEQFF
TRBV7-2,NA,NA,TRBJ2-1,TGTGCCAGCAGCCTGGGGGCCCCGGGGCAGTTCTTC,CASSLGAPGQFF
TRBV28,NA,NA,TRBJ1-3,TGTGCCAGCAGTTACGGAGGGCGGCACACCATATATTTT,CASSYGGRHTIYF
TRBV11-2,NA,TRBD1,TRBJ2-7,TGTGCCAGCAGCACCCGACAGGGGGCCGGCGAGCAGTACTTC,CASSTRQGAGEQYF
TRBV7-2,once,NA,TRBJ2-7,TGTGCCAGCAGCTCTCCGGGACTCCGGGTCGAGCAGTACTTC,CASSSPGLRVEQYF
TRBV12-3/TRBV12-4,NA,NA,TRBJ2-3,TGTGCCAGCAGTTTATCAGGAACAGATACGCAGTATTTT,CASSLSGTDTQYF
TRBV28,NA,NA,TRBJ2-7,TGTGCCACACGGACAGTGCGATTGTACGAGCAGTACTTC,CATRTVRLYEQYF
TRBV9,once,TRBD2,TRBJ2-1,TGTGCCAGCAGCGAGGGACTAGCGGGAAAACCAGCCAACAATGAGCAGTTCTTC,CASSEGLAGKPANNEQFF